A single sample is the source of the 13 T cell receptor beta chains below, sequenced in a study of cytomegalovirus exposure and HLA in healthy donors. The repertoire was sequenced with immunoSEQ multiplex PCR; TCRdb's copy has only in-frame clones and lacks some. There are about 220,000 clones in the sample; around nine tenths occur only once, and approximately 0.99% lies in the top ten. The sequenced sample was PBMCs. These receptors all stem from a woman between 18 and 29 years old in good health and CMV-seronegative.

J is TRBJ2-2 and V is TRBV30; 8 bases align to TRBD2. CDR3 size: 14 residues. Germline CDR1 is GTSNPN and CDR2 is SVGIG (reference sequence). J gave up 7 bases and V 0 bases, and 4 bases lay outside the gene matches. CDR3 amino acids: CAWSVLAEHGELFF. The CDR3 DNA is TGTGCCTGGAGTGTACTAGCGGAACACGGGGAGCTGTTTTTT.

The V gene is TRBV7-8, the J gene TRBJ2-3, with 9 bases that match TRBD2. Germline loops: CDR1 SGHVS, CDR2 FQNEAQ. The V and J ends lost 5 bases and 2 bases, in that order; junction bases with no gene match: 11. The CDR3 is 17 residues long. The CDR3 protein is CASSLRDLAGPTDTQYF. Here the CDR3 DNA reads TGTGCCAGCAGCCTAAGGGATCTAGCGGGGCCCACAGATACGCAGTATTTT.

In DNA, the CDR3 is TGTGCCAGCACTACCCATAGAAGTAGCGGGAGCATCAGGGGAGATACGCAGTATTTT. Amino acid sequence: CASTTHRSSGSIRGDTQYF. The chain combines TRBV2 with TRBJ2-3, with TRBD2 matching 9 bases. Germline V gene sequence: CDR1 SNHLY, CDR2 FYNNEI. V was clipped by 7 bases and J by 5 bases; unmatched bases: 22. The CDR3 spans 19 residues.

The genes are TRBV4-1 and TRBJ1-5, with D perhaps matching TRBD1 (6 bases). Germline V CDR1 and CDR2: MGHRA, YSYEKL. Trimming took 1 base from V and 5 from J, leaving 6 bases between them. This CDR3 has 13 amino acids. The CDR3 loop reads CASSQGTDQPQHF. The CDR3 bases are TGCGCCAGCAGCCAAGGGACAGATCAGCCCCAGCATTTT.

V gene TRBV20-1 combines with J gene TRBJ2-5; D is possibly TRBD2 (5 bases). From germline, CDR1 is DFQATT and CDR2 SNEGSKA (reference sequence). V gave up 6 bases and J gave up 4 bases, with 9 bases separating them. CDR3 size: 11 residues. CDR3 sequence reads: CSASSPETQYF. CDR3 bases: TGCAGTGCGTCTAGCCCAGAGACCCAGTACTTC.

The V gene is TRBV11-2, the J gene TRBJ2-3, with 9 bases lining up with TRBD2. After removal of 4 bases from V and 2 bases from J, the junction contained 7 bases not matched to a gene. The CDR3 contains 16 residues. In germline, CDR1 is SGHAT, CDR2 FQNNGV. The CDR3 nucleotides are TGTGCCAGCAGCTCCCTCCTAGCGGGAAACACAGATACGCAGTATTTT. Protein: CASSSLLAGNTDTQYF. The variable domain in full, with the rest retrieved from reference TRBV11-2 and TRBJ2-3, is EAGVAQSPRYKIIEKRQSVAFWCNPISGHATLYWYQQILGQGPKLLIQFQNNGVVDDSQLPKDRFSAERLKGVDSTLKIQPAKLEDSAVYLCASSSLLAGNTDTQYFGPGTRLTVL.

This clone was seen only a few times. The chain joins TRBV6-5 to TRBJ1-2; 10 bases map to TRBD1. Germline loops: CDR1 MNHEY, CDR2 SVGAGI. The V and J ends lost 5 bases and 6 bases, in that order; junction bases with no gene match: 6. The CDR3 totals 14 residues. CDR3 protein: CASSPTGGHDGYTF. The CDR3 nucleotides read TGTGCCAGCAGTCCGACAGGGGGCCACGATGGCTACACCTTC.

This chain joins TRBV11-3 and TRBJ2-3; no reliable D call. This CDR3 is built from 13 residues. V was trimmed by 0 bases and J by 5 bases, leaving 6 bases between them. Looked up from germline, CDR1 is SGHNT and CDR2 is YENEEA. The CDR3 bases are TGTGCCAGCAGCTTAGATCCGGGAGATACGCAGTATTTT. Protein product: CASSLDPGDTQYF.

This clone was detected only once. The chain is built from TRBV6-1 and TRBJ1-1; 8 bases match TRBD1. The V gene end was trimmed by 1 base and the J gene end by 4 bases; junction bases not matched to a gene: 5. Germline lookup yields CDR1 MNHNS and CDR2 SASEGT. The CDR3 has 15 residues. CDR3 loop: CASSEGTGWATEAFF. The CDR3, as DNA: TGTGCCAGCAGTGAAGGGACAGGGTGGGCCACTGAAGCTTTCTTT.

The genes are TRBV30 and TRBJ1-2; perhaps TRBD1 as D (5 bases). From germline, CDR1 is GTSNPN and CDR2 SVGIG (reference sequence). The CDR3 totals 14 residues. Trimming pared 3 bases from V and 4 bases from J, leaving 15 bases between. The CDR3 DNA follows: TGTGCCTGGAGCCTGGACACCCTGGCCTATGGCTACACCTTC. Its protein is CAWSLDTLAYGYTF.

This sequence joins TRBV27 and TRBJ1-2; D is possibly TRBD1 (5 bases). CDR3 size: 13 residues. Germline CDR1 is MNHEY and CDR2 is SMNVEV (reference sequence). Trimming shortened V by 6 bases and J by 4 bases, and 12 bases separated the two germline ends. This chain's CDR3 is CASSGQGGYGYTF. The CDR3 coding sequence is TGTGCCAGCAGCGGGCAGGGAGGCTATGGCTACACCTTC.

The rearrangement uses TRBV29-1 and TRBJ2-1; TRBD1 agrees at 8 bases. The trim removed 7 bases at V and 7 bases at J, leaving 9 bases unmatched. Per the germline V gene, CDR1 is SQVTM and CDR2 is ANQGSEA. The CDR3 runs to 13 residues. CDR3: CSAYGQGVNEQFF. The CDR3 coding sequence is TGCAGCGCATACGGACAGGGAGTGAATGAGCAGTTCTTC.

CDR3 DNA sequence: TGTGCCAGCAGTCCCACGACAGGGGGTTCGAACGAGCAGTACTTC. Protein product: CASSPTTGGSNEQYF. The V gene is TRBV28, the J gene TRBJ2-7, with TRBD1 matching over 9 bases. The CDR3 has 15 amino acids. The junction had 10 bases not matched to a gene; V was cut back by 5 bases and J by 5 bases. Per germline, CDR1 MDHEN and CDR2 SYDVKM.